These T cell receptor beta chains were read from a single sample in a study of CD8+ T cells in alopecia areata. Data came from immunoSEQ multiplex PCR; TCRdb stores just in-frame clones and leaves some out. The table lists about 150,000 clones, about two thirds of them singletons, with 35% to 40% in the top ten. Sequencing was carried out using CD8+ T cells sorted from blood. Source of these receptors: a human donor in good health. CDR3s include the opening cysteine and the closing phenylalanine or tryptophan. The order of the fields is J gene, D gene, V gene, clone size, CDR3 DNA, CDR3 protein. A D gene is named only where the DNA matches it firmly. The size field is filled for only some rows; it gives once, few, many or a size class.

J: TRBJ1-5; D: TRBD1; V: TRBV27; size: few; DNA: TGTGCCAGCAGTTGGGACAGTTCTAGCAATCAGCCCCAGCATTTT; CDR3: CASSWDSSSNQPQHF
J: TRBJ2-2; D: .; V: TRBV9; size: .; DNA: TGTGCCAGCAGCTTCACTTTCACCGGGGAGCTGTTTTTT; CDR3: CASSFTFTGELFF
J: TRBJ2-5; D: TRBD1; V: TRBV12-5; size: once; DNA: TGTGCTAGTGGTAGGACAGGGGAGTCGGGAGAGACCCAGTACTTC; CDR3: CASGRTGESGETQYF
J: TRBJ2-7; D: TRBD2; V: TRBV27; size: few; DNA: TGTGCCAGCAGTCGTCTGCGGGGGGTTGCCTACGAGCAGTACTTC; CDR3: CASSRLRGVAYEQYF
J: TRBJ1-1; D: .; V: TRBV4-1; size: .; DNA: TGCGCCAGCAGCCAACACTCAACACTGAACACTGAAGCTTTCTTT; CDR3: CASSQHSTLNTEAFF
J: TRBJ2-3; D: .; V: TRBV9; size: .; DNA: TGTGCCAGCAGTTTTTCCGGGACTAGCACAGATACGCAGTATTTT; CDR3: CASSFSGTSTDTQYF
J: TRBJ2-1; D: TRBD1; V: TRBV27; size: .; DNA: TGTGCCAGCAGCCTAGACAGGGGCAATGAGCAGTTCTTC; CDR3: CASSLDRGNEQFF
J: TRBJ1-2; D: .; V: TRBV29-1; size: few; DNA: TGCAGCGTTGTAGACAGGAATGGCTACACCTTC; CDR3: CSVVDRNGYTF
J: TRBJ1-2; D: TRBD1; V: TRBV28; size: .; DNA: TGTGCCAGCAGATCGGACAGGGGGCTGGTCTATGGCTACACCTTC; CDR3: CASRSDRGLVYGYTF
J: TRBJ2-7; D: TRBD2; V: TRBV29-1; size: once; DNA: TGCAGCGTTCAAAGCGGGAGCCACTACGAGCAGTACTTC; CDR3: CSVQSGSHYEQYF
J: TRBJ2-1; D: .; V: TRBV20-1; size: few; DNA: TGCAGTGCGTATCTAGCGTCGCAGTTCTTC; CDR3: CSAYLASQFF
J: TRBJ2-1; D: .; V: TRBV20-1; size: .; DNA: TGCAGTGCTAGAAAGGAGCCTGAGCAGTTCTTC; CDR3: CSARKEPEQFF
J: TRBJ2-1; D: TRBD2; V: TRBV6-1; size: .; DNA: TGTGCCAGCAGTGAATCGGGAGGATGGTTCTTC; CDR3: CASSESGGWFF
J: TRBJ1-5; D: .; V: TRBV19; size: .; DNA: TGTGCCAGTAGTATAGGGGCAGATAGCAATCAGCCCCAGCATTTT; CDR3: CASSIGADSNQPQHF
J: TRBJ2-7; D: .; V: TRBV7-9; size: few; DNA: TGTGCCAGCAGCCCGGGGTTCGAGCAGTACTTC; CDR3: CASSPGFEQYF
J: TRBJ2-1; D: TRBD2; V: TRBV6-4; size: .; DNA: TGTGCCAGCAGTTACTCACTAGCGGGAGGCAATGAGCAGTTCTTC; CDR3: CASSYSLAGGNEQFF
J: TRBJ2-1; D: .; V: TRBV29-1; size: few; DNA: TGCAGCGTTGAAGGTGCAGGGGTTAGCTCCTACAATGAGCAGTTCTTC; CDR3: CSVEGAGVSSYNEQFF
J: TRBJ2-7; D: .; V: TRBV11-2; size: .; DNA: TGTGCCAGCAGCTCATCCGGGCAGGCCTCCTACGAGCAGTACTTC; CDR3: CASSSSGQASYEQYF
J: TRBJ2-7; D: .; V: TRBV25-1; size: few; DNA: TGTGCCAGCAGCATATCCCGCCAGGTACAGCAGTACTTC; CDR3: CASSISRQVQQYF
J: TRBJ2-1; D: TRBD2; V: TRBV6-5; size: .; DNA: TGTGCCAGCAGTCCCCTCCGGGGGGGCGATGAGCAGTTCTTC; CDR3: CASSPLRGGDEQFF
J: TRBJ2-7; D: .; V: TRBV12-5; size: .; DNA: TGTGCTAGTGGTTTGGGGGGCGCGGACGAGCAGTACTTC; CDR3: CASGLGGADEQYF
J: TRBJ2-3; D: TRBD2; V: TRBV5-1; size: .; DNA: TGCGCCAGCAGCCGTAGCGGGGGCAGCACAGATACGCAGTATTTT; CDR3: CASSRSGGSTDTQYF
J: TRBJ2-4; D: .; V: TRBV7-8; size: .; DNA: TGTGCCAGCAGCTTAGACTGGAAAGTAGCCAAAAACATTCAGTACTTC; CDR3: CASSLDWKVAKNIQYF
J: TRBJ2-3; D: .; V: TRBV29-1; size: .; DNA: TGCAGCGTTGTTGCGGGATCGGATACGCAGTATTTT; CDR3: CSVVAGSDTQYF
J: TRBJ2-7; D: .; V: TRBV1; size: .; DNA: TGCACCAGCAGCCCTGCGCGGGACAGGGACCCCGAGCAGTACTTC; CDR3: CTSSPARDRDPEQYF
J: TRBJ2-7; D: .; V: TRBV7-9; size: .; DNA: TGTGCCAGCAGCTTAGGACCGAGCTACGAGCAGTACTTC; CDR3: CASSLGPSYEQYF
J: TRBJ1-1; D: .; V: TRBV6-5; size: .; DNA: TGTGCCAGCAGTTCCGGACACCGAGCTTTCTTT; CDR3: CASSSGHRAFF
J: TRBJ1-1; D: .; V: TRBV30; size: .; DNA: TGTGCCTGGAGTGAGTACACTGAAGCTTTCTTT; CDR3: CAWSEYTEAFF
J: TRBJ2-1; D: .; V: TRBV7-2; size: .; DNA: TGTGCCACTAGACCGTCCGGGGATGAGCAGTTCTTC; CDR3: CATRPSGDEQFF
J: TRBJ1-1; D: TRBD1; V: TRBV30; size: .; DNA: TGTGCCTGGACGGACGGGGGACAGGTTAGGACTGAAGCTTTCTTT; CDR3: CAWTDGGQVRTEAFF